This TCR beta chain was sequenced during a study of blood T cell repertoires in COVID-19. CDR3 size: 16 residues. Germline loops: CDR1 GTSNPN, CDR2 SVGIG (reference sequence). V dropped 3 bases and J dropped 2; count of bases not matched to a gene: 10. The data were produced by immunoSEQ multiplex PCR, yet TCRdb's version contains in-frame clones alone and is incomplete. Here the sample spans 55,000 to 60,000 clones, about 85% being singletons. The sequencing sample was made of peripheral blood. This sequence joins TRBV30 and TRBJ2-1; 7 nucleotides align to TRBD2. This sequence originates from a middle-aged man with active COVID-19. In DNA form, the CDR3 reads TGTGCCTGGAGCGAAAAAGCGGGGATAGCCTACAATGAGCAGTTCTTC. It codes for CAWSEKAGIAYNEQFF.